This TCR beta chain was sequenced during a study of blood T cell repertoires in COVID-19. As for the study in general: The study drew acute and convalescent COVID-19 samples from the United States, Italy and Spain.

As processed by the authors: Amplification of reference gene primers provided the estimated nucleated cell counts. Here immunoSEQ multiplex PCR was the method, and the copy in TCRdb shows in-frame clones only, minus some. That table supplies the V and J calls and clone size; D and trimming were determined from the DNA. The sample includes approximately 230,000 clones, just over 85% of them seen just once. Participant age was roughly 18 to 89 years, and participants resided in about two dozen US areas. Cohort placement rested on clinical history that participants reported themselves. With V trimmed by 9 bases and J by 3 bases, 11 bases remained unmatched. This CDR3 is 15 amino acids long. Germline V CDR1 and CDR2: LNHDA, SQIVND (reference sequence).

The genes are TRBV19 and TRBJ2-3; 8 bases line up with TRBD1. The sample taken for sequencing was PBMCs or T cells enriched from blood (not recorded which). The source of this sequence is a woman aged 45-60 years with acute COVID-19. The CDR3, as DNA: TGTGCCAGCCCTTGCGGACAGGGTGGGACAGATACGCAGTATTTT. As protein: CASPCGQGGTDTQYF.